Listed here is a single T cell receptor (beta chain). This entry comes from a study of blood T cell repertoires in COVID-19. The overall study: The origin of the acute and convalescent COVID-19 samples was the United States, Italy and Spain.

Trimming cost V 11 bases and J 7 bases, with 14 bases left between them. The CDR3 totals 12 residues. Looked up from germline, CDR1 is MDHEN and CDR2 is SYDVKM. Sequenced by immunoSEQ multiplex PCR; TCRdb stores in-frame clones only, minus some. The data hold around 340,000 clones, with 86% observed a single time. What was sequenced was PBMCs or T cells enriched from blood (not recorded which). The receptor was derived from a woman aged 40 to 49 with acute COVID-19. The rearrangement joins TRBV28 to TRBJ2-2; possible D gene TRBD2, 6 bases. CDR3 DNA sequence: TGTGCCTCGGAGGGCGGGGTCGGGGAGCTGTTTTTT. As protein: CASEGGVGELFF.